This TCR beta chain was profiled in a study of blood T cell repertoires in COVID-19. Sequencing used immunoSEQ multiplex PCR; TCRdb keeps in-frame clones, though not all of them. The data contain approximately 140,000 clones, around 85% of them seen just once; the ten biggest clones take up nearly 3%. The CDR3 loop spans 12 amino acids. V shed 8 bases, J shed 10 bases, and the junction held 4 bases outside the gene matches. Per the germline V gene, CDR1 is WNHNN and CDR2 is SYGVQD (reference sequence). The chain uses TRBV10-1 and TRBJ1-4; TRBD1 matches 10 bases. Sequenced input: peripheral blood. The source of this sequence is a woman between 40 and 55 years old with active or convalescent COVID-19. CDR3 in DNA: TGCGCCAGCCGAAGGGACAGGGGAAAACTGTTTTTT. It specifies CASRRDRGKLFF.